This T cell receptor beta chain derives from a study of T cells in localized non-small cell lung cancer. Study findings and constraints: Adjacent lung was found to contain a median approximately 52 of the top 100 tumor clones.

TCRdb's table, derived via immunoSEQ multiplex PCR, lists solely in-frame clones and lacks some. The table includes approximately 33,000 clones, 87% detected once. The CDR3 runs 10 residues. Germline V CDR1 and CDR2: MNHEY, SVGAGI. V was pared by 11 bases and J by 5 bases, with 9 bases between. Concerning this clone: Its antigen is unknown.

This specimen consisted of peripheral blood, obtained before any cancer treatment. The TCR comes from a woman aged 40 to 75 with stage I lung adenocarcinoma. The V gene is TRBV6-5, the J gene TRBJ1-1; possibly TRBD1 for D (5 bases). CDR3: CADGGTEAFF. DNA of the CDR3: TGTGCCGACGGGGGTACTGAAGCTTTCTTT.